One and the same sample provided the 25 T cell receptor beta chains below, sequenced in a study of vaccination and CD4 T cells after COVID-19. Treatment noted: approximately 9-day PBMC culture with coronavirus spike peptide pools or control peptides (ViraFEST assay). Sequenced with the Oncomine TCR Beta short-read assay was DNA taken from cultured CD4+ T cells. TCRdb recomputed calls from the PCR reads with MiXCR, one row per CDR3 protein. The sample includes about 13,000 distinct CDR3 sequences, 41% of them seen just once. The antigens of these receptors remain unknown. Sample: CD4+ T cells from blood, cultured in vitro, taken after SARS-CoV-2 vaccination. All receptors derive from a human donor who had recovered from COVID-19.

The chain uses TRBV5-4 and TRBJ1-2; TRBD1 might be the D (5 bases). CDR1 is SGHNT, CDR2 YYREEE, per germline (reference sequence). The CDR3 covers 16 residues. Trimming stripped 3 bases from V and 2 bases from J, with 17 bases between. The CDR3, as DNA: TGTGCCAGCAGCTCGGCTCGGGACCAATCCAACTATGGCTACACCTTC. Translating gives CASSSARDQSNYGYTF.

CDR3 loop: CASSSRQLTYGYTF. CDR3 in DNA: TGTGCCAGCAGCTCCCGACAGCTAACGTATGGCTACACCTTC. The V and J genes are TRBV7-2 and TRBJ1-2, with D maybe TRBD1 (5 bases). Germline CDR1 reads SGHTA; CDR2 reads FQGNSA. V lost 4 bases to trimming and J lost 5 bases, with 14 bases between them. The CDR3 covers 14 residues.

J is TRBJ1-1 and V is TRBV7-2; D is unresolved. The CDR3 spans 15 residues. CDR1 SGHTA and CDR2 FQGNSA come from the germline V gene. V was shortened by 3 bases and J by 0 bases, with 11 bases between the two germline ends. Here the CDR3 DNA reads TGTGCCAGCAGCTTCTATGCACTCCTGAACACTGAAGCTTTCTTT. Protein: CASSFYALLNTEAFF.

This clonotype was detected a few times. This sequence joins TRBV11-2 and TRBJ2-7; TRBD1 aligns across 8 bases. The CDR3 loop spans 15 amino acids. The V and J ends lost 2 bases and 5 bases, in that order; junction bases with no gene match: 8. In germline, CDR1 is SGHAT, CDR2 FQNNGV. CDR3: CASSLWQGARNEQYF. CDR3 in DNA: TGTGCCAGCAGCTTATGGCAGGGGGCTAGGAACGAGCAGTACTTC.

This clonotype has only a few counts. The J gene is TRBJ1-6, the V gene TRBV7-2; 7 nucleotides match TRBD1. Per germline, CDR1 SGHTA and CDR2 FQGNSA. The CDR3 runs 15 residues. Losses at the gene ends were 3 bases for V and 7 bases for J; bases not matched to a gene: 6. CDR3 residues: CASSLHSGGNSPLHF. CDR3 in DNA: TGTGCCAGCAGCTTGCATTCAGGGGGGAATTCACCCCTCCACTTT.

The CDR3 protein is CASSRTGSEQYF. CDR3 DNA: TGTGCCAGCAGCCGAACAGGGAGCGAGCAGTACTTC. The rearrangement links TRBV7-2 to TRBJ2-7; D may be TRBD1 (6 bases). In germline, CDR1 is SGHTA, CDR2 FQGNSA. This CDR3 has 12 amino acids. V lost 5 bases and J lost 6, with 11 bases in between.

The chain couples TRBV7-8 to TRBJ2-3; 11 nucleotides match TRBD2. With V trimmed by 5 bases and J by 2 bases, 9 bases remained unmatched. CDR3 size: 17 residues. The germline V gene has CDR1 SGHVS and CDR2 FQNEAQ. CDR3 loop: CASSPFVAGGVTDTQYF. The CDR3 DNA is TGTGCCAGCAGCCCATTTGTAGCGGGAGGGGTCACAGATACGCAGTATTTT. Together with reference TRBV7-8 and TRBJ2-3, the CDR3 gives the full variable domain: GAGVSQSPRYKVAKRGQDVALRCDPISGHVSLFWYQQALGQGPEFLTYFQNEAQLDKSGLPSDRFFAERPEGSVSTLKIQRTQQEDSAVYLCASSPFVAGGVTDTQYFGPGTRLTVL.

CDR3 nucleotides: TGTGCCGTCCGGGACAGGGGTACCTACGAGCAGTACTTC. It is translated as CAVRDRGTYEQYF. The chain is built from TRBV6-1 and TRBJ2-7, with 10 bases lining up with TRBD1. The germline gives CDR1 MNHNS, CDR2 SASEGT. V lost 11 bases, J lost 2 bases, and 6 bases stayed unmatched. This CDR3 comprises 13 residues.

V is TRBV7-9 and J is TRBJ1-1; D unresolved. The CDR3 runs to 12 residues. Looked up from germline, CDR1 is SEHNR and CDR2 is FQNEAQ (reference sequence). Trimming shortened V by 5 bases and J by 0 bases, and 4 bases separated the two germline ends. CDR3 DNA sequence: TGTGCCAGCAGCCTAATGAACACTGAAGCTTTCTTT. It codes for CASSLMNTEAFF.

The chain links TRBV27 to TRBJ2-5, with no clear D. The CDR3 spans 15 residues. V was clipped by 2 bases and J by 5 bases, with 15 bases between them. Germline V gene sequence: CDR1 MNHEY, CDR2 SMNVEV (reference sequence). The CDR3 spells CASSLKARDRETQYF. In DNA, the CDR3 is TGTGCCAGCAGTTTAAAGGCCCGAGACCGGGAGACCCAGTACTTC.

The chain has TRBV12-3 or TRBV12-4 and TRBJ2-1, with 15 bases identical to TRBD2. This CDR3 contains 14 residues. V shed 6 bases, J shed 10 bases, and the junction held 4 bases outside the gene matches. In DNA form, the CDR3 reads TGTGCCAGCAGGCGGACTAGCGGGGGGGTCGAGCAGTTCTTC. This gives the protein CASRRTSGGVEQFF.

This clonotype came up a few times. This chain connects TRBV19 to TRBJ1-2; no clear D. This CDR3 region has 13 residues. Trimming removed 10 bases from V and 3 bases from J, with 15 bases in between. The germline gives CDR1 LNHDA, CDR2 SQIVND (reference sequence). The CDR3 is CATLQDGDYGYTF. The DNA for the CDR3 is TGTGCCACCCTTCAGGACGGTGACTATGGCTACACCTTC.

The rearrangement uses TRBV29-1 and TRBJ2-7; 7 bases line up with TRBD1. The CDR3 is 13 amino acids. Germline V lookup: CDR1 SQVTM, CDR2 ANQGSEA. With 4 bases clipped from V and 2 bases from J, the junction kept 5 bases outside the gene matches. CDR3 region: CSVVQGKTYEQYF. CDR3 in DNA: TGCAGCGTTGTACAGGGGAAGACCTACGAGCAGTACTTC.

The chain links TRBV28 to TRBJ1-6, with TRBD1 as a possible D gene (6 bases). Germline CDR1 and CDR2: MDHEN and SYDVKM. V shed 8 bases and J shed 6 bases, with 17 bases lying between them. The CDR3 runs 15 residues. This CDR3 is CASALGGATNSPLHF. CDR3 coding DNA: TGTGCCAGCGCCCTCGGGGGGGCGACTAATTCACCCCTCCACTTT. Full variable domain (missing parts from reference TRBV28 and TRBJ1-6): DVKVTQSSRYLVKRTGEKVFLECVQDMDHENMFWYRQDPGLGLRLIYFSYDVKMKEKGDIPEGYSVSREKKERFSLILESASTNQTSMYLCASALGGATNSPLHFGNGTRLTVT.

Regarding this clonotype: A read error may account for a junction end that differs from germline. V usage is TRBV7-3 and J usage is TRBJ1-2; D is uncertain. From germline, CDR1 is SGHTA and CDR2 FQGTGA. The CDR3 has 12 residues. CDR3 sequence: CASSLVPYDYTF. The CDR3, as DNA: TGTGCCAGCAGCTTAGTTCCCTATGACTACACCTTC.

CDR3 sequence reads: CATSRDLKVGVGNQPQHF. The CDR3 region has the DNA TGTGCCACCAGCAGAGATCTCAAGGTAGGGGTCGGCAATCAGCCCCAGCATTTT. The V and J genes are TRBV15 and TRBJ1-5; D perhaps matches TRBD1 (5 bases). Trimming left V 0 bases short and J 2 bases short, with 17 bases between. Germline assignment: CDR1 LNHNV and CDR2 YYDKDF (reference sequence). The CDR3 is made up of 18 amino acids.

The sample holds a few counts of this clonotype. The J gene is TRBJ1-6, the V gene TRBV7-2, with TRBD1 matching over 7 bases. Germline-derived CDR1 and CDR2 are SGHTA and FQGNSA. The CDR3 totals 16 residues. V lost 7 bases, J lost 5 bases, and 11 bases stayed unmatched. CDR3 in amino acids: CASTIRTGFNNSPLHF. The CDR3 coding sequence is TGTGCCAGCACCATCCGGACAGGATTTAATAATTCACCCCTCCACTTT. Variable domain in full (rest from reference TRBV7-2 and TRBJ1-6): GAGVSQSPSNKVTEKGKDVELRCDPISGHTALYWYRQSLGQGLEFLIYFQGNSAPDKSGLPSDRFSAERTGGSVSTLTIQRTQQEDSAVYLCASTIRTGFNNSPLHFGNGTRLTVT.

This clonotype was observed a few times. The chain employs TRBV5-4 and TRBJ2-7; TRBD2 agrees at 7 bases. The germline gives CDR1 SGHNT, CDR2 YYREEE (reference sequence). Trimming took 4 bases from V and 2 from J; bases not matched to a gene: 6. This CDR3 has 14 residues. The DNA of the CDR3 is TGTGCCAGCAGCATTGACGGACTAGCCTACGAGCAGTACTTC. This codes for CASSIDGLAYEQYF.

V and J are TRBV20-1 and TRBJ1-5; the match to TRBD1 covers 12 bases. This CDR3 region has 15 residues. CDR1 and CDR2 from the germline V gene are DFQATT and SNEGSKA (reference sequence). V shed 6 bases, J shed 3 bases, and the junction held 6 bases outside the gene matches. CDR3 DNA: TGCAGTGCCCTGGGACAGGGGGCTTACAATCAGCCCCAGCATTTT. Its protein product is CSALGQGAYNQPQHF.

Only a few counts were recorded for this clonotype. This chain links TRBV10-3 with TRBJ1-2; D is uncertain. This CDR3 is 16 amino acids long. Germline CDR1 reads ENHRY; CDR2 reads SYGVKD. V shed 6 bases and J shed 4 bases, with 21 bases lying between them. The CDR3 here is CAIRPMAGSGGYGYTF. For the CDR3, the DNA is TGTGCCATCAGGCCCATGGCGGGGAGCGGTGGCTATGGCTACACCTTC.

This clonotype was counted a few times. The chain is built from TRBV7-2 and TRBJ1-5; D is ambiguous. The CDR3 is 14 residues long. Germline V gene data show CDR1 as SGHTA and CDR2 as FQGNSA. The germline V and J ends were trimmed by 1 base and 5 bases, with 9 bases remaining between them. The CDR3 loop reads CASSLGGIYQPQHF. CDR3 coding DNA: TGTGCCAGCAGCTTAGGGGGTATCTATCAGCCCCAGCATTTT.

A few counts support this clonotype. This chain links TRBV6-5 with TRBJ1-1; 7 bases align to TRBD1. The CDR3 is 13 residues long. With 0 bases clipped from V and 8 bases from J, the junction kept 3 bases outside the gene matches. CDR1 and CDR2 (germline): MNHEY, SVGAGI. The DNA for the CDR3 is TGTGCCAGCAGTTACTCTAGGGGGCTAGAAGCTTTCTTT. Its protein product is CASSYSRGLEAFF.

For the CDR3, the DNA is TGTGCCAGCAGCTCCGGGACCCAAGGGGGCTACACCTTC. Its protein is CASSSGTQGGYTF. This rearrangement joins TRBV7-2 to TRBJ1-2; TRBD1 might be the D (5 bases). Deletions cut 4 bases from V and 8 bases from J, with 14 bases between. CDR1 is SGHTA, CDR2 FQGNSA, per germline. The CDR3 spans 13 residues.

V usage is TRBV12-3 or TRBV12-4 and J usage is TRBJ1-2; D is unclear. Trimming left V 6 bases short and J 5 bases short, with 13 bases between. The CDR3 is 13 residues long. Here the CDR3 DNA reads TGTGCCAGCAGACCGGGCAGGCTGTATGGCTACACCTTC. This sequence encodes CASRPGRLYGYTF.

This clonotype appeared a few times. The rearrangement links TRBV6-1 to TRBJ1-1; no clear D gene. From germline, CDR1 is MNHNS and CDR2 SASEGT. V was trimmed by 6 bases and J by 1 base, leaving 6 bases between them. The CDR3 spans 12 residues. The CDR3 bases are TGTGCCAGCAGCAGGCAGAACACTGAAGCTTTCTTT. As protein: CASSRQNTEAFF.